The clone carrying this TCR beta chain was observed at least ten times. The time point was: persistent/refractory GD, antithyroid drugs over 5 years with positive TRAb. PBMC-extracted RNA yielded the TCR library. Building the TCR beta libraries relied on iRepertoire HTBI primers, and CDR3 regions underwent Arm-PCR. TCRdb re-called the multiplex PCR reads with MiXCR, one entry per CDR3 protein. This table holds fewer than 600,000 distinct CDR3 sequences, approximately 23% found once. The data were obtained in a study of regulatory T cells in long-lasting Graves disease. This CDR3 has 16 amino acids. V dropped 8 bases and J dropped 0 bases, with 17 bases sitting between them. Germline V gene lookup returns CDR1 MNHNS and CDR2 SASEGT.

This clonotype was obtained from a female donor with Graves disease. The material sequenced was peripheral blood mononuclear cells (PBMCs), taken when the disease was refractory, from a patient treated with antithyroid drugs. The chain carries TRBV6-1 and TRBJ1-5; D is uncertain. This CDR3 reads CASGPRAAVSNQPQHF. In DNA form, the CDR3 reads TGTGCCAGCGGCCCTAGGGCAGCGGTTAGCAATCAGCCCCAGCATTTT.